The 28 T cell receptor beta chains reported below all come from one sample, sequenced in a study of blood T cell repertoires in COVID-19. Assay used: immunoSEQ multiplex PCR; TCRdb lists only in-frame clones, some missing. The sample has about 190,000 clones, about 88% seen once; the top ten hold less than 1.5%. The sequencing input was peripheral blood. The receptors come from a man aged 25-45 years with acute or convalescent COVID-19.

This chain joins TRBV28 and TRBJ1-2, with 7 bases fitting TRBD1. The CDR3 has 12 residues. Germline V gene lookup returns CDR1 MDHEN and CDR2 SYDVKM. Unmatched junction bases numbered 4, after V lost 4 bases and J lost 8 bases. The CDR3 DNA is TGTGCCAGCAGTTCAGGGGGTTGGGGCTACACCTTC. Its translation: CASSSGGWGYTF.

As for this clone: The identical CDR3 is also encoded by other nucleotide sequences in the sample. V gene TRBV29-1 combines with J gene TRBJ1-1; D perhaps matches TRBD1 (6 bases). The CDR3 totals 13 residues. Germline V gene sequence: CDR1 SQVTM, CDR2 ANQGSEA. The V and J ends lost 5 bases and 2 bases respectively, with 12 bases between them. CDR3 protein: CSVTGNGNTEAFF. DNA for the CDR3: TGCAGCGTTACAGGGAATGGAAACACTGAAGCTTTCTTT.

The V and J genes are TRBV28 and TRBJ2-5; no definite D call. The CDR3 extends over 13 amino acids. V was pared by 10 bases and J by 0 bases, with 12 bases between. The germline V gene has CDR1 MDHEN and CDR2 SYDVKM. This CDR3 is CATTALYQETQYF. In nucleotides, the CDR3 is TGTGCCACTACAGCTTTGTACCAAGAGACCCAGTACTTC.

This clone was counted a few times. V gene TRBV10-2 combines with J gene TRBJ2-7; 10 bases are a match to TRBD2. CDR3 length: 15 residues. V gave up 4 bases and J gave up 5 bases; unmatched junction bases: 8. The germline CDR1 and CDR2 sequences are WSHSY and SAAADI. The CDR3 sequence is CASSAALAGEDEQYF. In nucleotides, the CDR3 is TGCGCCAGCAGTGCTGCCCTAGCGGGAGAGGACGAGCAGTACTTC.

V usage is TRBV28 and J usage is TRBJ1-6; TRBD1 is a possible D gene (6 bases). The CDR3 is 15 amino acids. In germline, CDR1 is MDHEN, CDR2 SYDVKM. Deletions cut 7 bases from V and 8 bases from J, with 18 bases between. CDR3 nucleotide sequence: TGTGCCAGCACCCCGCAACAGGGTGTCTATTCACCCCTCCACTTT. Translated: CASTPQQGVYSPLHF. Variable domain in full (rest from reference TRBV28 and TRBJ1-6): DVKVTQSSRYLVKRTGEKVFLECVQDMDHENMFWYRQDPGLGLRLIYFSYDVKMKEKGDIPEGYSVSREKKERFSLILESASTNQTSMYLCASTPQQGVYSPLHFGNGTRLTVT.

The genes are TRBV2 and TRBJ1-5; 8 nucleotides match TRBD1. Germline CDR1 SNHLY, CDR2 FYNNEI. The CDR3 sequence is 15 residues long. The ends lost 9 bases at V and 0 bases at J; junction bases unmatched: 7. The CDR3 spells CASAGQGHSNQPQHF. The CDR3 DNA follows: TGTGCCAGTGCTGGACAGGGACATAGCAATCAGCCCCAGCATTTT.

This chain links TRBV18 with TRBJ2-7; no definite D call. The CDR3 consists of 16 residues. The V end lost 3 bases, the J end lost 2 bases, and 17 bases lay between the germline ends. Germline assignment: CDR1 KGHSH and CDR2 LQKENI. CDR3 sequence reads: CASSPIFNRIAYEQYF. DNA of the CDR3: TGTGCCAGCTCACCGATTTTTAACAGAATCGCCTACGAGCAGTACTTC.

The chain uses TRBV28 and TRBJ1-2; 9 positions agree with TRBD1. Germline loops: CDR1 MDHEN, CDR2 SYDVKM. CDR3 length equals 14 residues. V was pared by 7 bases and J by 5 bases, with 8 bases of the junction left unmatched. CDR3 protein: CASTYSDRGYGYTF. The CDR3 bases are TGTGCCAGCACCTACTCGGACAGGGGTTATGGCTACACCTTC.

This clone was seen repeatedly, ten times or more. The chain uses TRBV4-2 and TRBJ2-7; the D gene is possibly TRBD2 (6 bases). The CDR3 covers 15 residues. Trimming left V 4 bases short and J 5 bases short, with 18 bases between. CDR1 LGHNA and CDR2 YNFKEQ come from the germline V gene. The DNA for the CDR3 is TGTGCCAGCAGCCTGAGCCCGGAGGGACCCAACGAGCAGTACTTC. It codes for CASSLSPEGPNEQYF.

This chain joins TRBV27 and TRBJ1-2; TRBD1 matches 8 bases. The CDR3 runs 17 residues. Germline V gene data show CDR1 as MNHEY and CDR2 as SMNVEV (reference sequence). The V gene end was trimmed by 4 bases and the J gene end by 1 base; junction bases not matched to a gene: 11. The CDR3 region is CASSYYTGTGNNYGYTF. CDR3 nucleotide sequence: TGTGCCAGCAGTTATTATACCGGGACAGGTAATAACTATGGCTACACCTTC.

The CDR3 reads CASSGGSPLHF. In DNA, the CDR3 is TGTGCCAGTAGTGGAGGTTCACCCCTCCACTTT. V and J are TRBV19 and TRBJ1-6; D not certain. V was clipped by 5 bases and J by 9 bases, with 5 bases between them. This CDR3 spans 11 amino acids. Germline loops: CDR1 LNHDA, CDR2 SQIVND (reference sequence). The full variable domain, rest sourced from reference TRBV19 and TRBJ1-6, is DGGITQSPKYLFRKEGQNVTLSCEQNLNHDAMYWYRQDPGQGLRLIYYSQIVNDFQKGDIAEGYSVSREKKESFPLTVTSAQKNPTAFYLCASSGGSPLHFGNGTRLTVT.

The chain couples TRBV7-2 to TRBJ2-1, with 10 bases identical to TRBD2. Germline V gene sequence: CDR1 SGHTA, CDR2 FQGNSA. The CDR3 runs 16 residues. Losses at the gene ends were 4 bases for V and 0 bases for J; bases not matched to a gene: 3. In DNA form, the CDR3 reads TGTGCCAGCAGCTGGACTAGCGGACGCTCCTACAATGAGCAGTTCTTC. This encodes CASSWTSGRSYNEQFF.

This chain uses TRBV29-1 with TRBJ1-1; D not certain. Germline CDR1 reads SQVTM; CDR2 reads ANQGSEA. CDR3 length equals 13 residues. V shed 4 bases and J shed 4 bases, with 13 bases lying between them. The DNA for the CDR3 is TGCAGCGTTGTCCCGGGGATGGGCACTGAAGCTTTCTTT. Protein sequence: CSVVPGMGTEAFF.

The chain joins TRBV12-3 or TRBV12-4 to TRBJ1-4; tentative D call: TRBD1 (5 bases). The CDR3 is made up of 13 amino acids. The ends were cut back, 2 bases at V and 8 bases at J, with 9 bases in the middle. CDR3 DNA: TGTGCCAGCAGTTTACGGAGGGGAGAAAAACTGTTTTTT. Its protein product is CASSLRRGEKLFF.

V usage is TRBV9 and J usage is TRBJ1-1; D is unresolved. Germline V lookup: CDR1 SGDLS, CDR2 YYNGEE. Trimming took off 3 bases at V and 1 base at J, with 4 bases between the two ends. The CDR3 is 12 amino acids. CDR3 amino acids: CASSATNTEAFF. The CDR3 coding sequence is TGTGCCAGCAGCGCTACGAACACTGAAGCTTTCTTT.

The V call is TRBV11-3, the J call TRBJ1-2; D is uncertain. Trimming took off 0 bases at V and 8 bases at J, with 4 bases between the two ends. Looked up from germline, CDR1 is SGHNT and CDR2 is YENEEA. The CDR3 loop spans 11 amino acids. The CDR3 region has the DNA TGTGCCAGCAGCTTAGAGAGCGGCTACACCTTC. Its translation: CASSLESGYTF.

The chain employs TRBV19 and TRBJ2-3, with 7 bases that match TRBD2. This CDR3 is built from 14 residues. Germline CDR1 and CDR2: LNHDA and SQIVND (reference sequence). V trimming: 4 bases; J trimming: 4 bases; junction bases outside the gene matches: 5. This CDR3 is CASSRAAGADTQYF. CDR3 nucleotides: TGTGCCAGTAGTAGGGCGGCGGGGGCAGATACGCAGTATTTT.

This clone occurred once. The chain couples TRBV27 to TRBJ2-1, with no clear D. Germline-derived CDR1 and CDR2 are MNHEY and SMNVEV (reference sequence). The V gene lost 3 bases and the J gene lost 2 bases, with 5 bases spanning the gap. This CDR3 spans 13 amino acids. The DNA of the CDR3 is TGTGCCAGCAGTTTGTCCACCTACAATGAGCAGTTCTTC. It yields the protein CASSLSTYNEQFF.

The V call is TRBV5-4, the J call TRBJ2-1; tentatively, D is TRBD2 (6 bases). The CDR3 runs to 15 residues. V was pared by 5 bases and J by 9 bases, with 21 bases between. Germline-derived CDR1 and CDR2 are SGHNT and YYREEE (reference sequence). The DNA of the CDR3 is TGTGCCAGCAGTTCCCTGACTCAGGGAGGTTCTGAGCAGTTCTTC. It translates to CASSSLTQGGSEQFF.

The rearrangement links TRBV19 to TRBJ1-5; 12 bases match TRBD1. The CDR3 contains 14 residues. Trimming took 8 bases from V and 7 from J; bases not matched to a gene: 6. Germline CDR1 LNHDA, CDR2 SQIVND (reference sequence). CDR3 sequence: CASSPGQGAQPQHF. As DNA, the CDR3 is TGTGCCAGTTCACCGGGACAGGGGGCCCAGCCCCAGCATTTT.

This chain links TRBV11-2 with TRBJ1-6; unclear D gene. This CDR3 contains 15 residues. Germline V gene sequence: CDR1 SGHAT, CDR2 FQNNGV. V lost 4 bases and J lost 0, with 7 bases in between. CDR3 bases: TGTGCCAGCAGCTCCGTAAACTCCTATAATTCACCCCTCCACTTT. It codes for CASSSVNSYNSPLHF.

This chain uses TRBV10-2 with TRBJ1-1; possibly TRBD1 for D (6 bases). Germline values: CDR1 WSHSY, CDR2 SAAADI. V was clipped by 3 bases and J by 8 bases, with 19 bases between them. This CDR3 has 15 residues. The CDR3, as DNA: TGCGCCAGCAGTGAATGGACAGATGGGTTTGGGGAAGCTTTCTTT. This codes for CASSEWTDGFGEAFF.

The genes are TRBV7-3 and TRBJ1-4, with D perhaps matching TRBD1 (6 bases). The length of the CDR3 is 15 residues. Germline V lookup: CDR1 SGHTA, CDR2 FQGTGA. The germline V and J ends were trimmed by 5 bases and 5 bases, with 15 bases remaining between them. The CDR3 nucleotides are TGTGCCAGCAGCGCAATAGGGGGAGCAAATGAAAAACTGTTTTTT. The encoded protein is CASSAIGGANEKLFF.

The chain has TRBV15 and TRBJ1-2; D is unresolved. This CDR3 contains 14 residues. CDR1 and CDR2 from the germline V gene are LNHNV and YYDKDF (reference sequence). V dropped 1 base and J dropped 1 base, with 7 bases sitting between them. The CDR3 coding sequence is TGTGCCACCAGCAGAGGGTGGAGTAACTATGGCTACACCTTC. Translation: CATSRGWSNYGYTF.

The J gene is TRBJ2-1, the V gene TRBV28, with TRBD1 identical over 9 bases. V gave up 2 bases and J gave up 3 bases; unmatched junction bases: 5. The germline CDR1 and CDR2 sequences are MDHEN and SYDVKM. The CDR3 extends over 16 amino acids. The DNA of the CDR3 is TGTGCCAGCAGTTTACATGACAGGGGGGGCTACAATGAGCAGTTCTTC. This encodes CASSLHDRGGYNEQFF. The full variable domain, in which reference TRBV28 and TRBJ2-1 provide the parts outside the CDR3, is DVKVTQSSRYLVKRTGEKVFLECVQDMDHENMFWYRQDPGLGLRLIYFSYDVKMKEKGDIPEGYSVSREKKERFSLILESASTNQTSMYLCASSLHDRGGYNEQFFGPGTRLTVL.

This rearrangement joins TRBV28 to TRBJ2-7; TRBD1 aligns across 9 bases. Germline-derived CDR1 and CDR2 are MDHEN and SYDVKM. With 5 bases clipped from V and 2 bases from J, the junction kept 10 bases outside the gene matches. The CDR3 sequence is 16 residues long. CDR3 sequence (DNA): TGTGCCAGCAGTATCACCGGGACAGGGAGGACCTACGAGCAGTACTTC. Amino acids: CASSITGTGRTYEQYF.

The V and J genes are TRBV30 and TRBJ2-3; D is ambiguous. Germline V gene lookup returns CDR1 GTSNPN and CDR2 SVGIG (reference sequence). This CDR3 is 14 amino acids long. V gave up 1 base and J gave up 3 bases, with 11 bases separating them. CDR3 protein: CAWSGARLTDTQYF. DNA for the CDR3: TGTGCCTGGAGTGGGGCCCGCTTGACAGATACGCAGTATTTT. The full variable domain, in which reference TRBV30 and TRBJ2-3 provide the parts outside the CDR3, is SQTIHQWPATLVQPVGSPLSLECTVEGTSNPNLYWYRQAAGRGLQLLFYSVGIGQISSEVPQNLSASRPQDRQFILSSKKLLLSDSGFYLCAWSGARLTDTQYFGPGTRLTVL.

The chain uses TRBV14 and TRBJ1-2; unclear D gene. This CDR3 is 13 amino acids long. V dropped 4 bases and J dropped 5 bases, with 11 bases sitting between them. CDR1 and CDR2 (germline): SGHDN, FVKESK. For the CDR3, the DNA is TGTGCCAGCAGCCCAGTAACCCAATATGGCTACACCTTC. Protein product: CASSPVTQYGYTF.